This T cell receptor beta chain comes out of a study of blood T cell repertoires in COVID-19. In the source study's methods: Researchers report that nucleated cell counts were estimated from reference gene primer amplification. The repertoire was sequenced with immunoSEQ multiplex PCR; TCRdb's copy has only in-frame clones and lacks some. That table supplies the V and J calls and clone size; D and trimming were determined from the DNA. Of a few hundred thousand clones in the sample, 75% to 95% were seen once. CDR1 is SGHAT and CDR2 is FQDESV in the germline V gene (reference sequence). The CDR3 covers 13 residues. V lost 10 bases, J lost 1 base, and 6 bases stayed unmatched. Seattle enrolled patients during active infection and tracked them longitudinally.

This clonotype was sampled from a woman aged 30 to 39 with COVID-19, enrolled during active disease. The sequenced sample was peripheral blood. The J gene is TRBJ1-1, the V gene TRBV11-1; TRBD1 agrees at 7 bases. For the CDR3, the DNA is TGTGCCACCGGGGACAGTGCGAACACTGAAGCTTTCTTT. Protein: CATGDSANTEAFF.